These 20 T cell receptor beta chains were all obtained from the same sample, sequenced in a study of vaccination effects on CD4 cells after COVID-19. Clones were sequenced by immunoSEQ multiplex PCR, and TCRdb holds only the in-frame ones, with some missing. This sample carries fewer than 25,000 clones, over 55% of them seen once, and the ten largest clones take about 12%. These TCRs' antigens remain unknown. Within the ViraFEST assay, antigen-specific CD4+ T cells underwent expansion with viral peptide pools prior to sequencing. Cultured cells yielded isolated CD4+ T cells after 10 to 11 days. People in the vaccine group had not been infected with SARS-CoV-2 before, and their nucleocapsid antibodies were negative. Sequenced here: CD4+ T cells from PBMCs cultured with HCoV-OC43 spike peptides, sampled before COVID-19 vaccination. The subset: HCoV-OC43 spike overlapping peptide pool stimulation. These receptors were taken from a human donor who received a COVID-19 vaccine.

This chain uses TRBV5-1 with TRBJ2-7, with 8 bases fitting TRBD1. With V trimmed by 0 bases and J by 7 bases, 6 bases remained unmatched. In germline, CDR1 is SGHRS, CDR2 YFSETQ. The CDR3 runs to 14 residues. The CDR3 spells CASSLAQGAGEQYF. The DNA for the CDR3 is TGCGCCAGCAGCTTGGCCCAGGGGGCGGGAGAGCAGTACTTC.

The chain has TRBV5-6 and TRBJ2-1, with 7 bases fitting TRBD2. This CDR3 has 16 residues. Looked up from germline, CDR1 is SGHDT and CDR2 is YYEEEE. The V gene end was trimmed by 4 bases and the J gene end by 7 bases; junction bases not matched to a gene: 14. The CDR3 spells CASSGPFSGIRNEQFF. In DNA, the CDR3 is TGTGCCAGCAGCGGGCCATTCAGCGGGATCCGAAATGAGCAGTTCTTC.

J is TRBJ1-1 and V is TRBV7-9, with D hard to call. The CDR3 has 15 amino acids. The V end was cut by 1 base, the J end by 0 bases, with 9 bases between. The germline gives CDR1 SEHNR, CDR2 FQNEAQ (reference sequence). The CDR3 coding sequence is TGTGCCAGCAGCTTAGGTTCCGGGTTGAACACTGAAGCTTTCTTT. Its protein product is CASSLGSGLNTEAFF.

This chain links TRBV4-2 with TRBJ2-3; D is unclear. Germline V gene sequence: CDR1 LGHNA, CDR2 YNFKEQ. Trimming left V 1 base short and J 4 bases short, with 9 bases between. CDR3 length: 14 residues. The CDR3, as DNA: TGTGCCAGCAGCCAAGGTGGGGTGGCAGATACGCAGTATTTT. As protein: CASSQGGVADTQYF.

This chain links TRBV27 with TRBJ1-1, with 7 bases matching TRBD1. The CDR3 extends over 14 amino acids. CDR1 and CDR2 from the germline V gene are MNHEY and SMNVEV (reference sequence). The V and J ends lost 5 bases and 6 bases, in that order; junction bases with no gene match: 9. The CDR3 protein is CASSHNQGVAEAFF. Written as DNA, the CDR3 is TGTGCCAGCAGTCACAATCAGGGGGTTGCTGAAGCTTTCTTT.

The chain carries TRBV19 and TRBJ1-1; D call uncertain. The CDR3 runs 15 residues. V was cut by 3 bases and J by 5 bases, with 16 bases left in between. CDR1 is LNHDA and CDR2 is SQIVND in the germline V gene (reference sequence). CDR3 in DNA: TGTGCCAGTAGTATGGGAATAGAAGGGTTTACTGAAGCTTTCTTT. Translating it yields CASSMGIEGFTEAFF.

This chain joins TRBV5-1 and TRBJ1-1, with TRBD1 matching 7 bases. The CDR3 is 14 residues long. V gave up 4 bases and J gave up 5 bases; unmatched junction bases: 8. Germline V gene data show CDR1 as SGHRS and CDR2 as YFSETQ. In DNA form, the CDR3 reads TGCGCCAGCAGCGAACGATCAGGGGGGACTGAAGCTTTCTTT. It yields the protein CASSERSGGTEAFF.

V is TRBV6-5 and J is TRBJ2-5, with 7 bases aligning to TRBD2. V trimming: 5 bases; J trimming: 3 bases; junction bases outside the gene matches: 6. Germline lookup yields CDR1 MNHEY and CDR2 SVGAGI. The CDR3 sequence is 14 residues long. This CDR3 reads CASSRTSAEETQYF. The CDR3 DNA reads as TGTGCCAGCAGTCGAACTAGCGCAGAAGAGACCCAGTACTTC.

This rearrangement joins TRBV5-1 to TRBJ2-3; TRBD2 is a possible D gene (6 bases). This CDR3 spans 14 amino acids. V lost 7 bases to trimming and J lost 1 base, with 13 bases between them. Germline V lookup: CDR1 SGHRS, CDR2 YFSETQ. The CDR3 sequence: CASARLAGTDTQYF. DNA for the CDR3: TGCGCCAGCGCCAGATTAGCGGGCACAGATACGCAGTATTTT.

This clone was recorded a few times. J is TRBJ2-1 and V is TRBV27; D call uncertain. The CDR3 has 13 residues. Trimming took 9 bases from V and 8 from J, leaving 17 bases between them. Germline V lookup: CDR1 MNHEY, CDR2 SMNVEV (reference sequence). CDR3: CASRSGDRDEQFF. Written as DNA, the CDR3 is TGTGCCAGTAGAAGTGGAGATCGGGATGAGCAGTTCTTC.

The chain carries TRBV6-5 and TRBJ2-7; D remains unclear. Germline loops: CDR1 MNHEY, CDR2 SVGAGI. Trimming took off 6 bases at V and 3 bases at J, with 18 bases between the two ends. This CDR3 contains 15 residues. DNA of the CDR3: TGTGCCAGCAGGGACGGTAGGCGGACCCGCTACGAGCAGTACTTC. Translating gives CASRDGRRTRYEQYF.

In this sample, this clone turned up a few times. V usage is TRBV9 and J usage is TRBJ1-6; tentative D call: TRBD1 (6 bases). Germline V gene lookup returns CDR1 SGDLS and CDR2 YYNGEE. Trimming took off 3 bases at V and 13 bases at J, with 11 bases between the two ends. This CDR3 has 12 amino acids. The CDR3 is CASSEQGPPLHF. The CDR3, as DNA: TGTGCCAGCAGCGAACAGGGCCCTCCCCTCCACTTT.

The rearrangement joins TRBV12-5 to TRBJ1-2; 9 nucleotides agree with TRBD1. The CDR3 sequence is 15 residues long. Germline V lookup: CDR1 LGHNT, CDR2 FRNRAP. The junction had 12 bases not matched to a gene; V was cut back by 7 bases and J by 6 bases. In DNA, the CDR3 is TGTGCTAGTGATGATGGGGGACAGGGTTTTAATGGCTACACCTTC. Translating it yields CASDDGGQGFNGYTF.

The chain combines TRBV28 with TRBJ2-7; D unclear. The CDR3 is 13 amino acids. Trimming removed 3 bases at V and 6 bases at J, with 12 bases between. CDR1 is MDHEN, CDR2 SYDVKM, per germline. CDR3 sequence: CASSFGSRGEQYF. The CDR3, as DNA: TGTGCCAGCAGTTTCGGCTCTCGAGGCGAGCAGTACTTC.

A single count supports this clone. The V and J genes are TRBV15 and TRBJ2-4; TRBD1 matches at 8 bases. The CDR3 consists of 15 residues. Trimming at V came to 0 bases and at J to 6 bases, leaving 4 bases not matched to a gene. Germline CDR1 and CDR2: LNHNV and YYDKDF (reference sequence). The DNA for the CDR3 is TGTGCCACCAGCAGAGATTCCGGACAGGGAAACATTCAGTACTTC. It is translated as CATSRDSGQGNIQYF.

This chain connects TRBV5-1 to TRBJ1-4; 10 bases agree with TRBD1. The J segment lost 8 bases and the V segment lost 0 bases, leaving 13 bases of the junction unmatched. This CDR3 contains 18 residues. Per the germline V gene, CDR1 is SGHRS and CDR2 is YFSETQ. This CDR3 reads CASSLVPPGQGTEEKLFF. Written as DNA, the CDR3 is TGCGCCAGCAGCTTGGTCCCACCGGGACAGGGGACGGAGGAAAAACTGTTTTTT. The complete variable domain, with remaining parts taken from reference TRBV5-1 and TRBJ1-4, reads KAGVTQTPRYLIKTRGQQVTLSCSPISGHRSVSWYQQTPGQGLQFLFEYFSETQRNKGNFPGRFSGRQFSNSRSEMNVSTLELGDSALYLCASSLVPPGQGTEEKLFFGSGTQLSVL.

The genes are TRBV5-1 and TRBJ1-2, with 9 bases identical to TRBD1. The V gene's germline CDR1 is SGHRS and CDR2 YFSETQ. The V gene end was trimmed by 5 bases and the J gene end by 5 bases; junction bases not matched to a gene: 13. There are 16 residues in the CDR3. CDR3 nucleotides: TGCGCCAGCAGTGAACCGGGACAGGGTCCTTCTTATGGCTACACCTTC. Its translation is CASSEPGQGPSYGYTF.

This rearrangement joins TRBV29-1 to TRBJ1-4; D ambiguous. Germline assignment: CDR1 SQVTM and CDR2 ANQGSEA. This CDR3 is built from 11 residues. The V end was cut by 4 bases, the J end by 5 bases, with 5 bases between. The CDR3 spells CSVVRNEKLFF. The CDR3 DNA sequence: TGCAGCGTTGTCCGGAATGAAAAACTGTTTTTT.

The CDR3 sequence is CASSYSGQVGYGYTF. CDR3 DNA sequence: TGTGCCAGCAGTTACTCTGGACAGGTTGGCTATGGCTACACCTTC. The chain uses TRBV6-5 and TRBJ1-2; the match to TRBD1 covers 7 bases. The trim removed 0 bases at V and 4 bases at J, leaving 5 bases unmatched. There are 15 residues in the CDR3. The germline V gene encodes CDR1 MNHEY and CDR2 SVGAGI.

The chain uses TRBV28 and TRBJ1-4, with D tentatively TRBD1 (6 bases). The CDR3 consists of 14 residues. Germline CDR1 is MDHEN and CDR2 is SYDVKM. Trimming cost V 6 bases and J 6 bases, with 14 bases left between them. The CDR3 loop is CASRSGGAYEKLFF. Written as DNA, the CDR3 is TGTGCCAGCAGGAGCGGGGGCGCCTATGAAAAACTGTTTTTT.